This record looks at one T cell receptor beta chain sequence and its context. The data are from a study of blood T cell repertoires in COVID-19. Data came from immunoSEQ multiplex PCR; TCRdb stores just in-frame clones and leaves some out. Here the sample spans 120,000 to 150,000 clones, 79% being singletons. The ends were cut back, 0 bases at V and 2 bases at J, with 8 bases in the middle. Per the germline V gene, CDR1 is KGHDR and CDR2 is SFDVKD. This CDR3 is built from 15 residues. The chain couples TRBV24-1 to TRBJ2-3; TRBD1 might be the D (5 bases). The receptor comes from a man between 60 and 70 years old with acute or convalescent COVID-19. The sample taken for sequencing was peripheral blood. The CDR3 spells CATSDLGAATDTQYF. CDR3 bases: TGTGCCACCAGTGATTTGGGGGCAGCCACAGATACGCAGTATTTT.